The rows below give T cell receptor beta chains drawn from one sample of a study of shared clonotypes between healthy human individuals. Produced via immunoSEQ multiplex PCR; TCRdb's table is partial and in-frame only. The sample consists of about a million clones, approximately 76% of them appearing once. Sequencing was performed on memory CD4+ T cells sorted from blood. The receptors were sampled from a man between 18 and 35 years old in good health. The CDR3 runs from the conserved cysteine through the conserved F or W. The D gene is left open where the match is weak. Size is omitted from some rows. Given values are once, few, many or a class for expanded clones.

J | D | size | V | DNA | CDR3
TRBJ1-6 | TRBD1 | . | TRBV27 | TGTGCCAGCACAGGACAGGGCCCATCACCCCTCCACTTT | CASTGQGPSPLHF
TRBJ2-7 | TRBD1 | . | TRBV4-1 | TGCGCCAGCAGCCAGATTGGACAGGGGCACTACGAGCAGTACTTC | CASSQIGQGHYEQYF
TRBJ2-7 | . | . | TRBV6-5 | TGTGCCAGCAGTTATAGGGGCCCCTACGAGCAGTACTTC | CASSYRGPYEQYF
TRBJ2-5 | . | . | TRBV7-2 | TGTGCCAGCAGCCCGGGACTTAAGGAGACCCAGTACTTC | CASSPGLKETQYF
TRBJ1-1 | . | few | TRBV29-1 | TGCAGCGTTGAGCTCCATGGCCTGGGCACTGAAGCTTTCTTT | CSVELHGLGTEAFF
TRBJ2-5 | . | . | TRBV7-8 | TGTGCCAGCAGCCCCGACACCTCCCAAGAGACCCAGTACTTC | CASSPDTSQETQYF
TRBJ2-4 | TRBD1 | . | TRBV25-1 | TGTGCCAGCAGTGGTAACCGGGACAGCAAAATCATTCAGTACTTC | CASSGNRDSKIIQYF
TRBJ2-3 | TRBD2 | . | TRBV2 | TGTGCCAGCAGTGGCCGACTAGCGGGGGCGAGCACAGATACGCAGTATTTT | CASSGRLAGASTDTQYF
TRBJ2-5 | . | . | TRBV19 | TGTGCCAGTAGTATAGGGGCTAGTGAGACCCAGTACTTC | CASSIGASETQYF
TRBJ2-5 | TRBD1 | once | TRBV10-3 | TGTGCCATCAGTGAAGGACAGGGAGAAGAGACCCAGTACTTC | CAISEGQGEETQYF
TRBJ2-3 | TRBD2 | . | TRBV4-1 | TGCGCCAGCAGCCAAGGGCTAGCGGGGGGGCTAAGAGATACGCAGTATTTT | CASSQGLAGGLRDTQYF
TRBJ2-5 | . | many | TRBV10-2 | TGCGCCAGCAGTGAGTCCGGACGGGGGACCCAGTACTTC | CASSESGRGTQYF
TRBJ2-2 | . | . | TRBV10-2 | TGCGCCAGCAGTGACCCTTATGAGTGGGAGGAGTTCACCGGGGAGCTGTTTTTT | CASSDPYEWEEFTGELFF
TRBJ1-5 | . | . | TRBV5-4 | TGTGCCAGCAGCTTGGGTGGTAGACAGCCCCAGCATTTT | CASSLGGRQPQHF
TRBJ2-5 | TRBD2 | once | TRBV14 | TGTGCCAGCAGCCCGAAGCGGGGGGCCCTGTACTTC | CASSPKRGALYF
TRBJ2-5 | . | . | TRBV6-5 | TGTGCCAGCAGTTTCTTTACGGGCCAAGAGACCCAGTACTTC | CASSFFTGQETQYF
TRBJ2-5 | TRBD2 | many | TRBV7-2 | TGTGCCAGCAGTAGAAACCCCCGGACTAGCGGGAGTAGAGAGACCCAGTACTTC | CASSRNPRTSGSRETQYF
TRBJ1-2 | . | many | TRBV10-3 | TGTGCCATCAGTGGGGGCACTTCAGGCTACACCTTC | CAISGGTSGYTF
TRBJ2-2 | TRBD1 | . | TRBV6-5 | TGTGCCAGCAGCCTCGGACAGGGCCCCACCGGGGAGCTGTTTTTT | CASSLGQGPTGELFF
TRBJ1-5 | . | . | TRBV21-1 | TGTGCCAGCAGCGTACAGGGATCCTATAGCAATCAGCCCCAGCATTTT | CASSVQGSYSNQPQHF
TRBJ2-5 | . | . | TRBV6-6 | TGTGCCAGCAGGGAACAGGGTTCGGAGACCCAGTACTTC | CASREQGSETQYF
TRBJ2-3 | TRBD2 | . | TRBV7-2 | TGTGCCAGCAGCTTGGGACTAGCGGGAGTGTCAGATACGCAGTATTTT | CASSLGLAGVSDTQYF
TRBJ2-4 | . | . | TRBV5-1 | TGCGCCAGCAGCTTGGCAGGGGTCGAAAACATTCAGTACTTC | CASSLAGVENIQYF
TRBJ1-2 | . | . | TRBV11-2 | TGTGCCAGCAGCGAAAATGGGGTCTATGGCTACACCTTC | CASSENGVYGYTF
TRBJ2-7 | TRBD2 | . | TRBV30 | TGTGCCTGGAACCTTGGGCTAGCGGGAGGGGTGCAGTACTTC | CAWNLGLAGGVQYF
TRBJ2-1 | . | many | TRBV6-5 | TGTGCCAGCAGTTACTCGAACAGCGCGAGTCATCCTGAGCAGTTCTTC | CASSYSNSASHPEQFF
TRBJ2-3 | . | once | TRBV10-1 | TGCGCCAGCAGTGGCGACACAGATACGCAGTATTTT | CASSGDTDTQYF
TRBJ2-2 | . | . | TRBV30 | TGTGCCTGGAGTGTAATCAGGAGCGGGGAGCTGTTTTTT | CAWSVIRSGELFF
TRBJ1-2 | TRBD1 | . | TRBV6-5 | TGTGCCAGCAGGACTCCGGGACAGGGGGCGTCGGGCTACACCTTC | CASRTPGQGASGYTF
TRBJ2-7 | . | . | TRBV5-6 | TGTGCCAGCAGGAAACGGGGCAGCGCCTACGAGCAGTACTTC | CASRKRGSAYEQYF
TRBJ1-1 | . | . | TRBV5-5 | TGTGCCAGCAGCTTGCTACCGCACACTGAAGCTTTCTTT | CASSLLPHTEAFF
TRBJ2-5 | . | . | TRBV19 | TGTGCCAGTAGTGGCCGGATGCGGGGCTCAGAGACCCAGTACTTC | CASSGRMRGSETQYF
TRBJ1-1 | TRBD1 | . | TRBV6-1 | TGTGCCAGCAGGACAGGGGGCATTACTGAAGCTTTCTTT | CASRTGGITEAFF
TRBJ2-3 | . | . | TRBV18 | TGTGCCAGCTCACCTCAGGGCGGCAAGGCAGATACGCAGTATTTT | CASSPQGGKADTQYF
TRBJ1-1 | . | few | TRBV7-2 | TGTGCCAGCACCGACAGCTTGAACACTGAAGCTTTCTTT | CASTDSLNTEAFF
TRBJ2-2 | . | . | TRBV5-4 | TGTGCCAGCAGCTGGGGGGAATCCGGGGAGCTGTTTTTT | CASSWGESGELFF
TRBJ2-3 | TRBD1 | . | TRBV9 | TGTGCCAGCAGTTCTAGAGGGGACAGTGCAGTAGATACGCAGTATTTT | CASSSRGDSAVDTQYF
TRBJ2-7 | TRBD2 | . | TRBV7-2 | TGTGCCAGCAGCTCCGGCGGGGGGGGCTACGAGCAGTACTTC | CASSSGGGGYEQYF
TRBJ1-2 | . | . | TRBV5-1 | TGCGCCAGCAGCCTGACAGATATCTATGGCTACACCTTC | CASSLTDIYGYTF
TRBJ2-1 | TRBD2 | . | TRBV7-6 | TGTGCCAGCAGCGTTTCCCTCGGGGGGGGGAATGAGCAGTTCTTC | CASSVSLGGGNEQFF
TRBJ2-1 | TRBD1 | . | TRBV7-9 | TGTGCCAGCAGCTCGATACCAGGGGGCCGCGAGCAGTTCTTC | CASSSIPGGREQFF
TRBJ1-1 | . | . | TRBV25-1 | TGTGCCAGCAGGTATATGAACACTGAAGCTTTCTTT | CASRYMNTEAFF
TRBJ1-5 | . | . | TRBV6-6 | TGTGCCTCTCAGGGTGGGGGCAATCAGCCCCAGCATTTT | CASQGGGNQPQHF
TRBJ2-7 | . | . | TRBV29-1 | TGCAGCGTTGAAGCCCCCCCGACAGTCATCCCCTACGAGCAGTACTTC | CSVEAPPTVIPYEQYF
TRBJ1-2 | . | . | TRBV9 | TGTGCCAGCAGCAACCTCTCTAACTATGGCTACACCTTC | CASSNLSNYGYTF
TRBJ1-6 | . | once | TRBV19 | TGTGCCAGTAGTCCGGACAGATCACCCCTCCACTTT | CASSPDRSPLHF
TRBJ2-7 | . | . | TRBV4-3 | TGCGCCAGCAGCCAAGATCTAAGGGAGCAGTACTTC | CASSQDLREQYF
TRBJ2-3 | . | . | TRBV18 | TGTGCCAGCTCATCCTACCCCGCTACAGATACGCAGTATTTT | CASSSYPATDTQYF
TRBJ2-7 | . | . | TRBV6-1 | TGTGCCAGCAGTGAGGGGGGAAGGGCTTACGAGCAGTACTTC | CASSEGGRAYEQYF
TRBJ1-4 | TRBD1 | few | TRBV6-1 | TGTGCCAGTAAGCAGGGGGCAAAGGAAAAACTGTTTTTT | CASKQGAKEKLFF
TRBJ1-4 | . | . | TRBV29-1 | TGCAGCGTAACTTCGACAGGCCCTAATGAAAAACTGTTTTTT | CSVTSTGPNEKLFF
TRBJ2-5 | TRBD2 | few | TRBV5-6 | TGTGCCAGCAGCCAGCGGGGGGCTGGACAAGAGACCCAGTACTTC | CASSQRGAGQETQYF
TRBJ1-3 | . | . | TRBV30 | TGTGCCTGGAGTGACCCCTCAGGAAACACCATATATTTT | CAWSDPSGNTIYF
TRBJ1-5 | TRBD1 | few | TRBV7-9 | TGTGCCAGCAGCTTAGGCAGGGGGCTGGAGAGCAATCAGCCCCAGCATTTT | CASSLGRGLESNQPQHF
TRBJ1-1 | . | few | TRBV5-4 | TGTGCCAGCAGCAGGGACACGAGTAGAGCTTTCTTT | CASSRDTSRAFF
TRBJ2-4 | . | few | TRBV4-2 | TGTGCCAGCAGCCAAGATCGGGCCGCCAAAAACATTCAGTACTTC | CASSQDRAAKNIQYF
TRBJ1-4 | . | few | TRBV6-5 | TGTGCCAGCAGTTACTCCGCATTCCCCGTCGAAAAACTGTTTTTT | CASSYSAFPVEKLFF
TRBJ2-7 | . | once | TRBV6-1 | TGTGCCAGCAGTGGAAGGGTGCAGTACTTC | CASSGRVQYF
TRBJ2-1 | TRBD1 | . | TRBV2 | TGTGCCAGCCCCGGGACAGGGAATGGAGAGCAGTTCTTC | CASPGTGNGEQFF